The sequence of this T cell receptor beta chain was determined in a study of blood T cell repertoires in COVID-19. In the study's own analysis: It was from reference gene primer amplification that nucleated cell counts were estimated. The data were produced by immunoSEQ multiplex PCR, yet TCRdb's version contains in-frame clones alone and is incomplete. The D gene and trimming were derived from the DNA, and the V and J assignments and clone size from that table. The sample records about 34,000 clones, 85% being singletons. This CDR3 spans 14 amino acids. The V end lost 4 bases, the J end lost 1 base, and 10 bases lay between the germline ends. The germline V gene encodes CDR1 SGHAT and CDR2 FQNNGV.

Sequencing was performed on peripheral blood. The TCR comes from a human donor with acute or convalescent COVID-19. The donor label of this sample is uncertain. The chain is built from TRBV11-2 and TRBJ1-1, with D possibly TRBD1 on 5 matching bases. The CDR3 sequence is CASSWTGENTEAFF. DNA for the CDR3: TGTGCCAGCAGCTGGACGGGGGAGAACACTGAAGCTTTCTTT.